Following are 15 T cell receptor beta chains from one sample sequenced in a study of control samples from healthy donors and cancer patients. Here immunoSEQ multiplex PCR was the method, and the copy in TCRdb shows in-frame clones only, minus some. The repertoire holds hundreds of thousands of clones, with more than 65% as singletons. The specimen sequenced was PBMCs. The receptors were sampled from a woman aged 55-70 years with lung cancer.

This chain joins TRBV19 and TRBJ2-2; 9 nucleotides match TRBD2. V lost 5 bases to trimming and J lost 5 bases; unmatched junction nucleotides: 6. In germline, CDR1 is LNHDA, CDR2 SQIVND (reference sequence). The CDR3 runs 15 residues. CDR3 nucleotides: TGTGCCAGTAGTCCCCTAGCGGGAAGGACCGGGGAGCTGTTTTTT. It specifies CASSPLAGRTGELFF.

The rearrangement joins TRBV5-4 to TRBJ1-3; 8 bases line up with TRBD1. Per germline, CDR1 SGHNT and CDR2 YYREEE (reference sequence). CDR3 length equals 14 residues. V was pared by 4 bases and J by 2 bases, with 2 bases of the junction left unmatched. The CDR3 sequence: CASSVQGAGNTIYF. Here the CDR3 DNA reads TGTGCCAGCAGCGTACAGGGGGCTGGAAACACCATATATTTT. Drawing the rest from reference TRBV5-4 and TRBJ1-3, the complete variable domain is ETGVTQSPTHLIKTRGQQVTLRCSSQSGHNTVSWYQQALGQGPQFIFQYYREEENGRGNFPPRFSGLQFPNYSSELNVNALELDDSALYLCASSVQGAGNTIYFGEGSWLTVV.

This chain links TRBV11-2 with TRBJ2-5; TRBD2 aligns across 8 bases. The trim removed 5 bases at V and 5 bases at J, leaving 7 bases unmatched. This CDR3 has 14 amino acids. Germline CDR1 is SGHAT and CDR2 is FQNNGV. The CDR3 DNA follows: TGTGCCAGCAGCCTACGGGAGGGGTTTGAGACCCAGTACTTC. Its translation: CASSLREGFETQYF.

This clone was counted a few times. This chain links TRBV3-1 (or the pseudogene TRBV3-2) with TRBJ1-3, with 8 bases matching TRBD1. The germline V gene encodes CDR1 LGHDT and CDR2 YNNKEL (reference sequence). This CDR3 has 13 amino acids. After removal of 11 bases from V and 0 bases from J, the junction contained 3 bases not matched to a gene. CDR3 sequence: CAVRGLSGNTIYF. CDR3 nucleotide sequence: TGTGCCGTCAGGGGGCTCTCTGGAAACACCATATATTTT.

This sequence joins TRBV3-1 (or the pseudogene TRBV3-2) and TRBJ1-2; 10 bases match TRBD1. Germline CDR1 LGHDT, CDR2 YNNKEL (reference sequence). V lost 7 bases and J lost 8; bases outside the gene matches: 13. The CDR3 contains 15 residues. In nucleotides, the CDR3 is TGTGCCAGCACCAACTCGGACAGGGGGGGTTACGGCTACACCTTC. It codes for CASTNSDRGGYGYTF.

This chain joins TRBV14 and TRBJ2-2; a possible D gene is TRBD1 (5 bases). CDR3 length equals 16 residues. The germline gives CDR1 SGHDN, CDR2 FVKESK. Trimming cost V 3 bases and J 3 bases, with 14 bases left between them. This CDR3 reads CASSHGRGAYTGELFF. The CDR3, as DNA: TGTGCCAGCAGCCATGGACGTGGGGCGTACACCGGGGAGCTGTTTTTT.

The CDR3 bases are TGTGCCAGCAGACCCACAGGGACTGGCACTGAAGCTTTCTTT. This codes for CASRPTGTGTEAFF. The V gene is TRBV6-5, the J gene TRBJ1-1, with D perhaps matching TRBD1 (6 bases). CDR1 and CDR2 (germline): MNHEY, SVGAGI. V shed 6 bases and J shed 4 bases, with 15 bases lying between them. The CDR3 sequence is 14 residues long.

The chain joins TRBV15 to TRBJ1-1; D gene uncertain. The V gene lost 0 bases and the J gene lost 0 bases, with 8 bases spanning the gap. CDR1 is LNHNV and CDR2 is YYDKDF in the germline V gene (reference sequence). The CDR3 is made up of 15 amino acids. The CDR3 loop reads CATSRDRALNTEAFF. CDR3 DNA sequence: TGTGCCACCAGCAGAGATCGCGCCCTGAACACTGAAGCTTTCTTT.

The chain carries TRBV13 and TRBJ1-1; TRBD1 might be the D (6 bases). CDR3 length: 15 amino acids. The V gene's germline CDR1 is PRHDT and CDR2 FYEKMQ (reference sequence). Trimming removed 4 bases at V and 4 bases at J, with 16 bases between. The CDR3 reads CASSSAKGGRTEAFF. In DNA, the CDR3 is TGTGCCAGCAGCTCAGCTAAGGGGGGACGCACTGAAGCTTTCTTT.

This clone was recorded only once. Additional DNA sequences in this sample encode the identical CDR3. This chain connects TRBV7-9 to TRBJ1-1, with D tentatively TRBD1 (6 bases). V dropped 5 bases and J dropped 1 base, with 8 bases sitting between them. The germline V gene has CDR1 SEHNR and CDR2 FQNEAQ (reference sequence). This CDR3 spans 13 amino acids. The CDR3 here is CASSLQGNTEAFF. The CDR3 region has the DNA TGTGCCAGCAGCCTACAGGGGAACACTGAAGCTTTCTTT. The complete variable domain, with remaining parts taken from reference TRBV7-9 and TRBJ1-1, reads DTGVSQNPRHKITKRGQNVTFRCDPISEHNRLYWYRQTLGQGPEFLTYFQNEAQLEKSRLLSDRFSAERPKGSFSTLEIQRTEQGDSAMYLCASSLQGNTEAFFGQGTRLTVV.

The CDR3 bases are TGTGCCAGCAGCTTAATTGGGGAGACCCAGTACTTC. Translation: CASSLIGETQYF. The chain links TRBV7-3 to TRBJ2-5; D is undetermined. Germline V CDR1 and CDR2: SGHTA, FQGTGA. There are 12 residues in the CDR3. Trimming shortened V by 1 base and J by 5 bases, and 5 bases separated the two germline ends.

Points on this clone: This specimen includes other DNA sequences encoding the same CDR3. CDR3 residues: CASSQGGGTDTQYF. The DNA of the CDR3 is TGTGCCAGCAGCCAAGGGGGGGGAACAGATACGCAGTATTTT. V is TRBV3-1 (or the pseudogene TRBV3-2) and J is TRBJ2-3, with TRBD2 identical over 7 bases. With 1 base clipped from V and 3 bases from J, the junction kept 1 base outside the gene matches. The germline V gene encodes CDR1 LGHDT and CDR2 YNNKEL (reference sequence). CDR3 length: 14 residues.

The rearrangement joins TRBV4-2 to TRBJ1-1, with TRBD1 as a possible D gene (5 bases). The CDR3 sequence is 17 residues long. V gave up 1 base and J gave up 1 base, with 16 bases separating them. The germline V gene has CDR1 LGHNA and CDR2 YNFKEQ. The CDR3 coding sequence is TGTGCCAGCAGCCAAGTCCCGACAGCCTTGGGGAACACTGAAGCTTTCTTT. Amino acid sequence: CASSQVPTALGNTEAFF.

The gene calls are TRBV28 and TRBJ2-1; 7 bases agree with TRBD2. Germline V gives CDR1 MDHEN, CDR2 SYDVKM. The junction had 11 bases not matched to a gene; V was cut back by 7 bases and J by 5 bases. The CDR3 has 15 amino acids. The CDR3 sequence: CASTPGLILNNEQFF. The CDR3 bases are TGTGCCAGCACCCCGGGACTAATTCTGAACAATGAGCAGTTCTTC. Full variable domain (rest looked up from reference TRBV28 and TRBJ2-1): DVKVTQSSRYLVKRTGEKVFLECVQDMDHENMFWYRQDPGLGLRLIYFSYDVKMKEKGDIPEGYSVSREKKERFSLILESASTNQTSMYLCASTPGLILNNEQFFGPGTRLTVL.

V usage is TRBV3-1 (or the pseudogene TRBV3-2) and J usage is TRBJ2-7; TRBD2 is a possible D gene (5 bases). The V end lost 7 bases, the J end lost 7 bases, and 17 bases lay between the germline ends. CDR3 length equals 13 residues. CDR1 is LGHDT, CDR2 YNNKEL, per germline (reference sequence). The CDR3 region is CASTASISGEQYF. CDR3 nucleotide sequence: TGTGCCAGCACCGCATCGATTTCGGGGGAGCAGTACTTC.